These 2 T cell receptor beta chains came from one sample sequenced in a study of circulating tumor DNA in untreated peripheral T-cell lymphoma. The table came from immunoSEQ multiplex PCR; TCRdb's copy has only in-frame clones and leaves some out. The sample carries around 6,100 clones, approximately 62% recorded once. The specimen sequenced was tumor tissue. All receptors derive from a human donor with peripheral T-cell lymphoma.

This chain joins TRBV29-1 and TRBJ2-1; either TRBD1 or TRBD2 may fit D (5 bases each). V was clipped by 3 bases and J by 4 bases, with 13 bases between them. The CDR3 runs 14 residues. Germline values: CDR1 SQVTM, CDR2 ANQGSEA. In DNA, the CDR3 is TGCAGCGTTGATCCCTTGAGGGGATACAATGAGCAGTTCTTC. This sequence encodes CSVDPLRGYNEQFF.

J is TRBJ2-5 and V is TRBV6-8; 9 bases fit TRBD1. Trimming removed 0 bases from V and 0 bases from J; junction bases left unmatched: 14. The germline CDR1 and CDR2 sequences are MNHGY and SAAAGT. CDR3 length: 20 residues. CDR3 amino acids: CASSYSVIQGAFLYQETQYF. The CDR3 region has the DNA TGTGCCAGCAGTTACTCGGTGATACAGGGGGCATTCCTGTACCAAGAGACCCAGTACTTC.